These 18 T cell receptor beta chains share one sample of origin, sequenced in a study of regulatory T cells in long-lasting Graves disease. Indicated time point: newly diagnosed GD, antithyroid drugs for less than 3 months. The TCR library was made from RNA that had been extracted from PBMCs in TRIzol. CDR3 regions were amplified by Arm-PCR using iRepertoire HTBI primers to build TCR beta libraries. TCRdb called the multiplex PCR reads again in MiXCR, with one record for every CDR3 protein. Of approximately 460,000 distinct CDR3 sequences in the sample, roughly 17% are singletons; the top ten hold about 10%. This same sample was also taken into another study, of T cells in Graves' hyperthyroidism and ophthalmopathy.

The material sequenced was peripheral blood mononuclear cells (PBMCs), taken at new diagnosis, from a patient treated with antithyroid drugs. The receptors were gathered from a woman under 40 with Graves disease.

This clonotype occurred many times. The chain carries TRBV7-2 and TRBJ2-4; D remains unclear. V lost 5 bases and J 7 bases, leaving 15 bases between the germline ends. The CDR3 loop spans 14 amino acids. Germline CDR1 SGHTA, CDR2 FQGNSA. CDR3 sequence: CASSRSNVVNIQYF. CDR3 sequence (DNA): TGTGCCAGCAGCCGATCTAACGTTGTGAACATTCAGTACTTC.

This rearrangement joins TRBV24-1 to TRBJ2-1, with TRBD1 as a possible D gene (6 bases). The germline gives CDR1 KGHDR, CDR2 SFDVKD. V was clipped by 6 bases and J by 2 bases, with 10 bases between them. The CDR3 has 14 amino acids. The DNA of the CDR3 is TGTGCCACCAGTACCGGGACAACCTACAATGAGCAGTTCTTC. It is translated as CATSTGTTYNEQFF.

The CDR3 sequence is CASSTRGHTGELFF. CDR3 DNA sequence: TGTGCCAGTAGTACCCGGGGTCACACCGGGGAGCTGTTTTTT. The chain joins TRBV19 to TRBJ2-2, with a weak D call TRBD2 (5 bases). Germline V lookup: CDR1 LNHDA, CDR2 SQIVND (reference sequence). V was pared by 4 bases and J by 3 bases, with 9 bases between. This CDR3 has 14 amino acids.

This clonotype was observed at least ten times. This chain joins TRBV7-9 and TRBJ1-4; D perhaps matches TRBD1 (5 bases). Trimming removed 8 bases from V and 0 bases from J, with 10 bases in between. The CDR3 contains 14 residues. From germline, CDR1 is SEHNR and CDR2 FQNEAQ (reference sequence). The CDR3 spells CASGVTATNEKLFF. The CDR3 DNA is TGTGCCAGCGGTGTGACAGCAACTAATGAAAAACTGTTTTTT.

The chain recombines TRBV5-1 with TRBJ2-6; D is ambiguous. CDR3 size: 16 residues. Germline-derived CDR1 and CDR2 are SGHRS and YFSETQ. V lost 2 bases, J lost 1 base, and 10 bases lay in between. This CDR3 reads CASSFVRPSGANVLTF. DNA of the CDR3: TGCGCCAGCAGCTTTGTTCGCCCGTCTGGGGCCAACGTCCTGACTTTC.

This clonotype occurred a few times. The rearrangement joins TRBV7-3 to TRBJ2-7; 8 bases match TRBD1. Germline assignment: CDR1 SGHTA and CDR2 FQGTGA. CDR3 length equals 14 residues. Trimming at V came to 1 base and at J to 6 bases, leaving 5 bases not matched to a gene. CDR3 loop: CASSLSPGGVEQYF. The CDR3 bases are TGTGCCAGCAGCTTAAGCCCAGGGGGCGTCGAGCAGTACTTC.

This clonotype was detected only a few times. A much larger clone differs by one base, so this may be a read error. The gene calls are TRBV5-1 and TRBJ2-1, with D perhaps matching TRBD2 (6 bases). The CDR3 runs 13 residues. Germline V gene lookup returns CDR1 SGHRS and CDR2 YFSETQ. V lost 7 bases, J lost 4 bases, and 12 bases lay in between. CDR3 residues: CASRASAYNEQFF. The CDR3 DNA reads TGCGCCAGCCGGGCTAGCGCTTACAATGAGCAGTTCTTC.

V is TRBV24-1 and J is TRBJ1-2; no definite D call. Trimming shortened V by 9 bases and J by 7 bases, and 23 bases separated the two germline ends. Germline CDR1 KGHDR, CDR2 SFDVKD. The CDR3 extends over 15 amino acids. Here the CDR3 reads CATSQSVTPPGGYTF. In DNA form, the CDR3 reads TGTGCCACCTCCCAATCTGTAACTCCTCCGGGTGGCTACACCTTC.

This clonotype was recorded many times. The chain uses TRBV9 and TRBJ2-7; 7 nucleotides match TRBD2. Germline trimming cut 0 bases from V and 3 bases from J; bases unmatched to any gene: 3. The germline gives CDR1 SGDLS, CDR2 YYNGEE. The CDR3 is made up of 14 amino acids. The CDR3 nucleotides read TGTGCCAGCAGCGTAGGGGCGGGAGTCTACGAGCAGTACTTC. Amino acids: CASSVGAGVYEQYF.

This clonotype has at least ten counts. CDR3 amino acids: CASSEALRGGSYEQYF. The CDR3 DNA sequence: TGTGCCAGCAGTGAAGCGCTCAGGGGAGGGTCCTACGAGCAGTACTTC. The rearrangement uses TRBV2 and TRBJ2-7, with D maybe TRBD2 (7 bases). Germline loops: CDR1 SNHLY, CDR2 FYNNEI. The CDR3 has 16 amino acids. Trimming removed 0 bases from V and 1 base from J, with 13 bases in between.

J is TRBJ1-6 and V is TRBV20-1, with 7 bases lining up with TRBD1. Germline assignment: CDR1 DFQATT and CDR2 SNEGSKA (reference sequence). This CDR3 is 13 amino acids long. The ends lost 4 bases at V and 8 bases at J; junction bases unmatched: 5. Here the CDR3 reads CSATPGQYSPLHF. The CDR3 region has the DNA TGCAGTGCTACCCCGGGACAGTATTCACCCCTCCACTTT.

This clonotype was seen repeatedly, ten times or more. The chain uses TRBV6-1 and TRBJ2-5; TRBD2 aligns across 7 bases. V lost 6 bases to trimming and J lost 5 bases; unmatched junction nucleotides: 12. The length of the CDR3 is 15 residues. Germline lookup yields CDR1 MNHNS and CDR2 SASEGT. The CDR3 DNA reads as TGTGCCAGCAGCCCCAAGGGCGGGAGACGGGAGACCCAGTACTTC. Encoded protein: CASSPKGGRRETQYF.

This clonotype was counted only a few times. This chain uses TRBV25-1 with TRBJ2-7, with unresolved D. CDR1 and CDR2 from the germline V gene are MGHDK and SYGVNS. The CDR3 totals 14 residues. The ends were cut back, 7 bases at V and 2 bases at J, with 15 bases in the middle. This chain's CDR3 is CASTPTVAAYEQYF. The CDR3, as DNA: TGTGCCAGCACCCCGACCGTGGCTGCCTACGAGCAGTACTTC.

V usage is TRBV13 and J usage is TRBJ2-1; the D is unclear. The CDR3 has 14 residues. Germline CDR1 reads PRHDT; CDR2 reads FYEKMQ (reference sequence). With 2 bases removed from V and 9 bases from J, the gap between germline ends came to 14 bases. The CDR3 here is CASSLTPGVGEQFF. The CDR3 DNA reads TGTGCCAGCAGCTTAACTCCCGGCGTGGGTGAGCAGTTCTTC.

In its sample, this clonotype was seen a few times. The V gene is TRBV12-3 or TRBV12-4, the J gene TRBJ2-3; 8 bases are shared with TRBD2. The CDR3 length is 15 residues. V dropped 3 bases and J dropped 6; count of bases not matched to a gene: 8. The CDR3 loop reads CASSFAGTRGDTQYF. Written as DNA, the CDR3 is TGTGCCAGCAGTTTTGCCGGGACTAGAGGGGATACGCAGTATTTT.

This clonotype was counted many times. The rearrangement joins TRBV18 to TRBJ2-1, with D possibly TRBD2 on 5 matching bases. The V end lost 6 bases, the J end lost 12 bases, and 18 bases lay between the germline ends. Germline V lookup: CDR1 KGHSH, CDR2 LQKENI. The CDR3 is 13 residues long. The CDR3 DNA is TGTGCCAGCTCCCGCTCTGTAACGGCGGGGCAGTTCTTC. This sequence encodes CASSRSVTAGQFF.

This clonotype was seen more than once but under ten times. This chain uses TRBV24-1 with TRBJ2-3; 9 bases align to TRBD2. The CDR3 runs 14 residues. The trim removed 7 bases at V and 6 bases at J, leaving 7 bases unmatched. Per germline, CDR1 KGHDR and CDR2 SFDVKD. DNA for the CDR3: TGTGCCACCAGCGTAGCGGGAGACAAGGATACGCAGTATTTT. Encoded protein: CATSVAGDKDTQYF.

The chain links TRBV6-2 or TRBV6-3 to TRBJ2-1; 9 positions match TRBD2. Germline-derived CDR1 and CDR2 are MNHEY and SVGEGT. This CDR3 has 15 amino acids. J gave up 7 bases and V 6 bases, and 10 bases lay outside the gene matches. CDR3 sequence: CASREQAGGYNEQFF. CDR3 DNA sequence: TGTGCCAGCAGGGAACAAGCGGGAGGATATAATGAGCAGTTCTTC.